The rows below give T cell receptor beta chains drawn from one sample of a study of T cell responses to AZD1222 COVID-19 vaccine. The method was immunoSEQ multiplex PCR; TCRdb's version includes in-frame clones alone and lacks a portion of them. Of about 160,000 clones in the sample, around nine tenths were seen once. Sequencing used peripheral blood, obtained on day 0 of AZD1222 vaccination. The source is an adult in good health. CDR3s include the opening cysteine and the closing phenylalanine or tryptophan. A D gene is named only where the DNA matches it firmly. The size entry is marked missing in some rows and otherwise reads once, few, many or a size class.

j_call | clone_size | v_call | d_call | cdr3_aa | cdr3_nt
TRBJ1-1 | . | TRBV10-3 | TRBD1 | CATWDRNTEAFF | TGTGCCACCTGGGACAGGAACACTGAAGCTTTCTTT
TRBJ2-3 | . | TRBV15 | . | CATSTLEGGTQYF | TGTGCCACCAGCACGTTAGAGGGGGGGACGCAGTATTTT
TRBJ1-2 | once | TRBV11-2 | . | CASSLDGFGPNYGYTF | TGTGCCAGCAGCTTAGATGGGTTTGGCCCTAACTATGGCTACACCTTC
TRBJ2-7 | . | TRBV6-2/TRBV6-3 | . | CASSYTYPPSTYEQYF | TGTGCCAGCAGTTACACTTACCCACCCTCAACCTACGAGCAGTACTTC
TRBJ2-7 | . | TRBV28 | TRBD2 | CASRPSGYYEQYF | TGTGCCAGCAGGCCTAGCGGGTACTACGAGCAGTACTTC
TRBJ2-7 | . | TRBV28 | TRBD1 | CASSTPGQSYEQYF | TGTGCCAGCAGTACCCCGGGACAGAGCTACGAGCAGTACTTC
TRBJ1-5 | . | TRBV5-8 | . | CASSSKEGRQPQHF | TGTGCCAGCAGCTCGAAAGAAGGACGTCAGCCCCAGCATTTT
TRBJ2-7 | . | TRBV28 | . | CASSLGGTVPYEQYF | TGTGCCAGCAGTTTAGGCGGGACGGTCCCGTACGAGCAGTACTTC
TRBJ1-1 | . | TRBV18 | TRBD1 | CASSSQGAQSTEAFF | TGTGCCAGCTCCTCACAGGGGGCGCAGAGCACTGAAGCTTTCTTT
TRBJ2-1 | . | TRBV7-2 | . | CASSLAAREQFF | TGTGCCAGCAGCTTAGCGGCCCGTGAGCAGTTCTTC